This TCR beta chain was observed in a study of T cells after yellow fever vaccination. The authors made TCR cDNA by 5'RACE template switching, adding a universal primer site and UMIs. TCRdb re-analysed the 5' RACE reads in MiXCR, keeping a single row per CDR3 protein. In the table there are about 370,000 distinct CDR3 sequences, around a tenth of which are singletons. Study-wide results and limits: Secondary responses were weaker yet peaked faster, day 5 versus 15. Repertoires sorted by FACS could include abundant clonotypes that are contaminants from the bulk population. Detected again after the booster were most primary-vaccination clones, at 96% CD4 and more than 70% CD8.

Notes on this clonotype: Its antigen is not identified.

Trimming stripped 10 bases from V and 4 bases from J, with 15 bases between. The CDR3 has 13 residues. The TCR was taken from a man between 18 and 29 years old who received the YFV17D yellow fever vaccine. Sequenced material: PBMCs, taken on the day of the first yellow fever vaccination. The rearrangement links TRBV12-3 or TRBV12-4 to TRBJ2-3, with D hard to call. Here the CDR3 reads CATKLSGSDTQYF. The CDR3 bases are TGTGCCACTAAGCTTTCCGGATCAGATACGCAGTATTTT.